This is a list of T cell receptor beta chains from one sample in a study of T-cell memory formation after mild COVID-19. TCRdb re-analysed the 5' RACE reads in MiXCR, keeping a single row per CDR3 protein. The profile covers roughly 350,000 distinct CDR3 sequences, with over 20% appearing a single time and approximately 12% taken by the ten largest. The sequenced sample consisted of PBMCs or a T cell subset sorted from them (not recorded which). The receptors originated from an adult woman who had mild COVID-19 (a few samples of this study predate the infection). Cell type and time point are not known. The CDR3 runs from the conserved cysteine through the conserved F or W. The D gene is left open where the match is weak. The size entry is marked missing in some rows and otherwise reads once, few, many or a size class.

v_gene,j_gene,len,d_gene,abundance,CDR3aa,CDR3nt
TRBV7-2,TRBJ1-2,13,.,.,CASSGQTNYGYTF,TGTGCCAGCAGCGGCCAGACAAACTATGGCTACACCTTC
TRBV24-1,TRBJ2-5,14,.,few,CATSDPPSEETQYF,TGTGCCACCAGTGATCCCCCTAGTGAAGAGACCCAGTACTTC
TRBV2,TRBJ1-2,12,TRBD1,few,CASSLDRGPCTF,TGTGCCAGCAGTTTGGACAGGGGGCCCTGCACCTTC
TRBV6-1,TRBJ1-1,14,.,few,CASSSTGSRTEAFF,TGTGCCAGCAGTTCCACAGGGTCCAGAACTGAAGCTTTCTTT
TRBV7-9,TRBJ2-3,19,TRBD2,.,CASSLYHLLAGGITDTQYF,TGTGCCAGCAGCTTGTACCATCTACTAGCGGGGGGTATCACAGATACGCAGTATTTT
TRBV9,TRBJ2-7,13,.,.,CASSVAVASEQYF,TGTGCCAGCAGCGTAGCCGTAGCTTCTGAGCAGTACTTC
TRBV6-6,TRBJ1-1,9,.,few,CASSQYRFF,TGTGCCAGCAGCCAATACCGGTTTTTT
TRBV5-1,TRBJ2-3,15,TRBD2,.,CASTPRLAGTDTQYF,TGCGCCAGCACGCCCCGACTAGCGGGCACAGATACGCAGTATTTT
TRBV25-1,TRBJ1-2,16,.,.,CARTGEGSAGLYGYTF,TGTGCCAGAACCGGAGAAGGTTCGGCAGGGCTATATGGCTACACCTTC
TRBV19,TRBJ2-2,14,TRBD2,.,CASRWGPSGGELFF,TGTGCCAGTAGGTGGGGTCCTAGCGGCGGGGAGCTGTTTTTT
TRBV2,TRBJ2-1,16,TRBD2,.,CASSAPGTSGRNEQFF,TGTGCCAGCAGTGCCCCCGGGACTAGCGGGAGAAATGAGCAGTTCTTC
TRBV27,TRBJ2-5,17,TRBD2,.,CASSLRASGGVRETQYF,TGTGCCAGCAGTTTAAGGGCTAGCGGGGGGGTACGGGAGACCCAGTACTTC
TRBV23-1,TRBJ1-2,14,.,few,CASSQIAPRYGYTF,TGCGCCAGCAGTCAAATCGCCCCCCGCTATGGCTACACCTTC
TRBV5-1,TRBJ2-1,15,TRBD1,.,CASSQGQGLYNEQFF,TGCGCCAGCAGCCAGGGACAGGGACTGTACAATGAGCAGTTCTTC
TRBV5-1,TRBJ1-1,16,.,few,CASSLERQLMNTEAFF,TGCGCCAGCAGCTTGGAGCGGCAGCTCATGAACACTGAAGCTTTCTTT
TRBV12-3/TRBV12-4,TRBJ2-5,14,.,few,CASSLGGAIETQYF,TGTGCCAGCAGTTTAGGAGGGGCCATAGAGACCCAGTACTTC
TRBV2,TRBJ2-5,15,.,.,CAGSEGAVVQETQYF,TGTGCCGGCAGTGAAGGTGCGGTCGTCCAAGAGACCCAGTACTTC
TRBV20-1,TRBJ2-7,16,TRBD1,.,CSARGTRDRGKYEQYF,TGCAGTGCTAGGGGGACCCGGGACAGGGGGAAGTACGAGCAGTACTTC
TRBV5-1,TRBJ2-3,16,.,few,CASSPPTGTLTDTQYF,TGCGCCAGCAGCCCCCCCACTGGCACCTTAACAGATACGCAGTATTTT
TRBV5-6,TRBJ1-2,18,TRBD1,.,CASSLTRQGAKGFYGYTF,TGTGCCAGCAGCCTCACACGACAGGGGGCGAAGGGATTTTATGGCTACACCTTC
TRBV5-1,TRBJ2-7,18,.,once,CASSLPDGGGRRTDEQYF,TGCGCCAGCAGCCTACCGGATGGCGGGGGCCGGAGGACAGACGAGCAGTACTTC
TRBV5-1,TRBJ1-1,14,TRBD1,few,CASSQRTGDTEAFF,TGCGCCAGCAGCCAACGGACAGGGGATACTGAAGCTTTCTTT
TRBV4-2,TRBJ2-2,16,.,many,CASSPQGAENTGELFF,TGTGCCAGCAGCCCGCAAGGGGCGGAGAACACCGGGGAGCTGTTTTTT
TRBV18,TRBJ1-4,14,.,.,CASSPDGSSEKLFF,TGTGCCAGCTCACCCGACGGTTCGAGTGAAAAACTGTTTTTT
TRBV7-3,TRBJ2-5,15,.,.,CASSSNNLLGETQYF,TGTGCCAGCAGCTCCAATAACTTACTCGGAGAGACCCAGTACTTC
TRBV29-1,TRBJ1-2,12,TRBD1,.,CSATDRVDGYTF,TGCAGCGCCACGGACAGGGTCGATGGCTACACCTTC
TRBV15,TRBJ2-5,14,TRBD1,.,CATSRGTGSETQYF,TGTGCCACCAGCCGCGGGACAGGGTCAGAGACCCAGTACTTC
TRBV20-1,TRBJ2-7,14,.,.,CSARGAADSYEQYF,TGCAGTGCTAGGGGGGCGGCGGATTCCTACGAGCAGTACTTC
TRBV7-2,TRBJ1-2,15,.,few,CASSLARDPNYGYTF,TGTGCCAGCAGCTTAGCGAGGGATCCTAACTATGGCTACACCTTC
TRBV20-1,TRBJ2-7,13,.,few,CSARDTYSYEQYF,TGCAGTGCTAGGGACACCTATTCATACGAGCAGTACTTC
TRBV18,TRBJ1-5,16,.,once,CASSPRTRRGTEPQHF,TGTGCCAGCTCACCAAGGACGCGAAGAGGGACGGAGCCCCAGCATTTT
TRBV7-2,TRBJ2-2,18,TRBD2,.,CASSPFGTSGRKTGELFF,TGTGCCAGCAGCCCCTTCGGGACTAGCGGGAGGAAGACCGGGGAGCTGTTTTTT
TRBV25-1,TRBJ2-5,15,.,few,CASRGGQSRRETQYF,TGTGCCAGCAGAGGTGGGCAGTCCCGTCGAGAGACCCAGTACTTC
TRBV24-1,TRBJ1-2,14,TRBD1,few,CATSDAPGQGRLTF,TGTGCCACCAGTGATGCTCCGGGACAGGGTCGGCTAACCTTC
TRBV6-6,TRBJ2-2,16,.,many,CASLLWGARGTGELFF,TGTGCCAGCCTACTATGGGGGGCGCGAGGCACCGGGGAGCTGTTTTTT
TRBV5-1,TRBJ1-1,12,.,.,CASSTETGEAFF,TGCGCCAGCAGCACAGAAACAGGGGAAGCTTTCTTT
TRBV5-6,TRBJ1-2,14,TRBD1,.,CASSSQGAGYGYTF,TGTGCCAGCAGCTCTCAGGGGGCGGGCTATGGCTACACCTTC
TRBV11-3,TRBJ2-3,18,TRBD2,few,CASSPGTSGALGTDTQYF,TGTGCCAGCAGCCCGGGGACTAGCGGGGCCCTGGGTACAGATACGCAGTATTTT
TRBV12-3/TRBV12-4,TRBJ2-3,15,.,few,CASSLTDSPPDTQYF,TGTGCCAGCAGTTTAACTGACTCCCCGCCAGATACGCAGTATTTT
TRBV5-1,TRBJ2-3,16,.,.,CASSLGRGTSTDTQYF,TGCGCCAGCAGCTTGGGTCGCGGCACGAGCACAGATACGCAGTATTTT
TRBV14,TRBJ2-3,17,TRBD1,.,CASSQKRWDSGQDTQYF,TGTGCCAGCAGCCAGAAAAGATGGGACAGTGGCCAGGATACGCAGTATTTT
TRBV13,TRBJ2-7,15,.,.,CASSLWGVKTYEQYF,TGTGCCAGCAGCTTATGGGGGGTAAAGACCTACGAGCAGTACTTC
TRBV5-1,TRBJ2-7,15,TRBD2,few,CASSVGLAGANEQYF,TGCGCCAGCAGCGTGGGACTAGCGGGCGCCAACGAGCAGTACTTC
TRBV7-9,TRBJ2-3,16,.,many,CASSPGGGLSTDTQYF,TGTGCCAGCAGCCCAGGAGGGGGCCTTAGCACAGATACGCAGTATTTT
TRBV30,TRBJ2-1,13,.,many,CAWRKAAYNEQFF,TGTGCCTGGAGGAAAGCCGCCTACAATGAGCAGTTCTTC
TRBV9,TRBJ2-5,15,TRBD1,many,CASSVDGQGRETQYF,TGTGCCAGCAGCGTAGACGGACAGGGGCGGGAGACCCAGTACTTC
TRBV10-3,TRBJ2-5,11,.,many,CAISEWETQYF,TGTGCCATCAGTGAATGGGAGACCCAGTACTTC
TRBV6-4,TRBJ2-1,15,.,many,CASSDSSVTYNEQFF,TGTGCCAGCAGTGACTCTAGCGTGACCTACAATGAGCAGTTCTTC
TRBV7-6,TRBJ2-3,17,TRBD2,.,CASSTGLAGGITDTQYF,TGTGCCAGCAGCACGGGACTAGCGGGGGGCATCACAGATACGCAGTATTTT
TRBV12-3/TRBV12-4,TRBJ2-1,16,.,.,CASTPWRQASYNEQFF,TGTGCCAGCACCCCTTGGAGGCAAGCCTCCTACAATGAGCAGTTCTTC
TRBV12-3/TRBV12-4,TRBJ1-5,14,.,many,CASSSDNRNQPQHF,TGTGCCAGCAGTTCCGACAATAGAAATCAGCCCCAGCATTTT
TRBV7-3,TRBJ2-1,14,.,few,CASSSSRSASEQFF,TGTGCCAGCAGCTCTTCGAGGTCGGCAAGTGAGCAGTTCTTC
TRBV12-3/TRBV12-4,TRBJ1-1,13,.,few,CASRVNRDTEAFF,TGTGCCAGCAGGGTGAACAGGGACACTGAAGCTTTCTTT
TRBV15,TRBJ1-2,17,TRBD1,.,CATSRDRGTAFSYGYTF,TGTGCCACCAGCAGAGATAGGGGGACAGCTTTTTCCTATGGCTACACCTTC
TRBV12-3/TRBV12-4,TRBJ1-1,13,.,.,CASSAWAGPEAFF,TGTGCCAGCAGTGCCTGGGCGGGCCCTGAAGCTTTCTTT